Each of the 19 T cell receptor beta chains below was sequenced from the same sample in a study of cytomegalovirus exposure and HLA in healthy donors. A multiplex PCR was run with 60 Vbeta primers and 13 Jbeta primers. Profiling relied on immunoSEQ multiplex PCR, and the TCRdb table lists in-frame clones only, not all of them. The data contain under 200,000 clones, approximately 85% of them singletons. Sequencing was performed on PBMCs. These receptors were collected from a man aged 18 to 30 in good health and CMV-seropositive.

This chain links TRBV29-1 with TRBJ2-3; possible D gene TRBD1, 5 bases. Trimming pared 4 bases from V and 3 bases from J, leaving 14 bases between. There are 14 residues in the CDR3. Germline V gene data show CDR1 as SQVTM and CDR2 as ANQGSEA. CDR3 sequence: CSVVRQGKTDTQYF. The CDR3 DNA sequence: TGCAGCGTTGTTAGGCAGGGCAAGACAGATACGCAGTATTTT.

The chain combines TRBV7-6 with TRBJ2-3, with a possible D match to TRBD2 (5 bases). V lost 8 bases and J 0 bases, leaving 9 bases between the germline ends. CDR3 length: 13 residues. The germline CDR1 and CDR2 sequences are SGHVS and FNYEAQ. The CDR3 DNA is TGTGCCAGCGGAGGAAAGAGCACAGATACGCAGTATTTT. As protein: CASGGKSTDTQYF.

The chain couples TRBV5-4 to TRBJ2-1, with 8 bases aligning to TRBD2. V gave up 4 bases and J gave up 0 bases; unmatched junction bases: 6. The CDR3 is 16 residues long. Germline CDR1 is SGHNT and CDR2 is YYREEE (reference sequence). The CDR3 spells CASSPGGAGSYNEQFF. Written as DNA, the CDR3 is TGTGCCAGCAGCCCCGGGGGGGCCGGCTCCTACAATGAGCAGTTCTTC.

The V call is TRBV7-2, the J call TRBJ2-3; 9 bases align to TRBD2. Trimming took 4 bases from V and 2 from J; bases not matched to a gene: 7. The CDR3 length is 16 residues. The germline V gene has CDR1 SGHTA and CDR2 FQGNSA. The CDR3 loop reads CASSSLAGALTDTQYF. For the CDR3, the DNA is TGTGCCAGCAGCTCTTTAGCGGGGGCCCTCACAGATACGCAGTATTTT.

The sample holds a few counts of this clone. The rearrangement joins TRBV7-5 to TRBJ2-5; the DNA was not used to check the table's D call, TRBD1. TRBV7-5 is flagged as a pseudogene. The CDR3 totals 11 residues. CDR3 protein: CARSLQKTQYF. The CDR3 nucleotides are TGTGCCAGAAGCCTGCAGAAAACCCAGTACTTC.

The CDR3 coding sequence is TGTGCCAGCAGTGATCTAGCGGGGAGCTCCTACAATGAGCAGTTCTTC. Translation gives CASSDLAGSSYNEQFF. The rearrangement joins TRBV6-4 to TRBJ2-1; 9 bases fit TRBD2. Germline CDR1 reads MRHNA; CDR2 reads SNTAGT. The CDR3 loop spans 16 amino acids. After removal of 3 bases from V and 0 bases from J, the junction contained 3 bases not matched to a gene.

The chain carries TRBV5-1 and TRBJ2-6; the D is unclear. The CDR3 loop spans 15 amino acids. CDR1 is SGHRS, CDR2 YFSETQ, per germline. The V and J ends lost 3 bases and 0 bases respectively, with 7 bases between them. CDR3 amino acids: CASSSVVSGANVLTF. CDR3 in DNA: TGCGCCAGCAGCTCGGTTGTCTCTGGGGCCAACGTCCTGACTTTC.

The DNA of the CDR3 is TGTGCCAGCAGTTTATCGAGACATCCCCCGTTTGAAGCTTTCTTT. Its protein is CASSLSRHPPFEAFF. V usage is TRBV27 and J usage is TRBJ1-1; D not certain. Trimming removed 0 bases from V and 7 bases from J, with 15 bases in between. CDR3 length: 15 residues. From germline, CDR1 is MNHEY and CDR2 SMNVEV (reference sequence).

This chain links TRBV5-8 with TRBJ1-4; a possible D gene is TRBD1 (6 bases). The V gene's germline CDR1 is SGHTS and CDR2 YDEGEE. The CDR3 is made up of 18 amino acids. V was pared by 2 bases and J by 0 bases, with 17 bases between. CDR3 sequence reads: CASSFGAGVGATNEKLFF. CDR3 DNA sequence: TGTGCCAGCAGCTTTGGGGCAGGGGTCGGTGCAACTAATGAAAAACTGTTTTTT.

The chain links TRBV29-1 to TRBJ2-1; tentative D call: TRBD2 (7 bases). Germline CDR1 and CDR2: SQVTM and ANQGSEA. The CDR3 covers 12 residues. V gave up 7 bases and J gave up 9 bases, with 16 bases separating them. The CDR3, as DNA: TGCAGCGGCGTGTGGGGGGGCCCTGAGCAGTTCTTC. Its protein product is CSGVWGGPEQFF.

The chain carries TRBV5-4 and TRBJ2-2, with 7 bases lining up with TRBD2. The CDR3 has 15 residues. Unmatched junction bases numbered 7, after V lost 2 bases and J lost 6 bases. Germline CDR1 and CDR2: SGHNT and YYREEE (reference sequence). CDR3 sequence reads: CASSFYGAGAGELFF. DNA for the CDR3: TGTGCCAGCAGCTTCTATGGCGCGGGGGCCGGGGAGCTGTTTTTT.

The chain couples TRBV27 to TRBJ2-3; D possibly corresponds to TRBD1 (6 bases). Trimming left V 7 bases short and J 0 bases short, with 14 bases between. The germline CDR1 and CDR2 sequences are MNHEY and SMNVEV (reference sequence). The CDR3 is made up of 15 amino acids. The DNA of the CDR3 is TGTGCCAGCACGGCCGGGACAATAAGCACAGATACGCAGTATTTT. It encodes CASTAGTISTDTQYF.

The chain uses TRBV11-2 and TRBJ2-7; TRBD1 matches at 7 bases. The CDR3 has 14 residues. Germline assignment: CDR1 SGHAT and CDR2 FQNNGV. The J segment lost 4 bases and the V segment lost 3 bases, leaving 6 bases of the junction unmatched. The CDR3 DNA sequence: TGTGCCAGCAGCTTCGGGACAGCTTTGTACGAGCAGTACTTC. Protein product: CASSFGTALYEQYF.

The V and J genes are TRBV7-2 and TRBJ1-6; D unresolved. Germline values: CDR1 SGHTA, CDR2 FQGNSA. Trimming took 1 base from V and 8 from J, leaving 9 bases between them. The CDR3 has 14 residues. The CDR3 protein is CASSLGGSYSPLHF. The CDR3 coding sequence is TGTGCCAGCAGCTTAGGAGGGTCTTATTCACCCCTCCACTTT.

The rearrangement links TRBV19 to TRBJ2-4, with a tentative D call TRBD2 (6 bases). This CDR3 has 15 residues. CDR1 is LNHDA and CDR2 is SQIVND in the germline V gene (reference sequence). Trimming cost V 3 bases and J 0 bases, with 9 bases left between them. CDR3 region: CASSIGGIAKNIQYF. In DNA form, the CDR3 reads TGTGCCAGTAGTATTGGGGGGATAGCCAAAAACATTCAGTACTTC. The full variable domain, with the rest looked up from reference TRBV19 and TRBJ2-4, is DGGITQSPKYLFRKEGQNVTLSCEQNLNHDAMYWYRQDPGQGLRLIYYSQIVNDFQKGDIAEGYSVSREKKESFPLTVTSAQKNPTAFYLCASSIGGIAKNIQYFGAGTRLSVL.

The rearrangement uses TRBV6-5 and TRBJ2-5; 9 bases line up with TRBD2. Per germline, CDR1 MNHEY and CDR2 SVGAGI. Trimming removed 0 bases from V and 0 bases from J; junction bases left unmatched: 2. The CDR3 length is 16 residues. CDR3 sequence: CASSYSSGGYQETQYF. CDR3 in DNA: TGTGCCAGCAGTTACTCCAGCGGGGGGTACCAAGAGACCCAGTACTTC.

V gene TRBV21-1 combines with J gene TRBJ2-7; the DNA was not compared with TRBD2, the D call given in the table. TRBV21-1 is a documented pseudogene. The CDR3 is made up of 11 amino acids. DNA for the CDR3: TGTGCCATCAGGGGGGGAGACGAGCAGTACTTC. It is translated as CAIRGGDEQYF.

The rearrangement links TRBV7-8 to TRBJ2-2, with D hard to call. Per the germline V gene, CDR1 is SGHVS and CDR2 is FQNEAQ. V was trimmed by 1 base and J by 6 bases, leaving 6 bases between them. The CDR3 runs to 13 residues. The CDR3 reads CASSLDPAGELFF. The CDR3 nucleotides are TGTGCCAGCAGCTTAGATCCCGCCGGGGAGCTGTTTTTT.

This rearrangement joins TRBV25-1 to TRBJ1-4; D gene uncertain. Germline V lookup: CDR1 MGHDK, CDR2 SYGVNS. CDR3 length: 16 residues. The germline V and J ends were trimmed by 3 bases and 0 bases, with 11 bases remaining between them. The CDR3 loop reads CASSELRRATNEKLFF. Written as DNA, the CDR3 is TGTGCCAGCAGTGAGCTGCGTCGGGCAACTAATGAAAAACTGTTTTTT.